This T cell receptor (beta chain) stems from a study of shared clonotypes between healthy human individuals. Study-wide results and caveats: The study found roughly 5% of naive CD4 clonotypes shared across several donors.

The CDR3 contains 14 residues. Trimming left V 0 bases short and J 4 bases short, with 9 bases between. CDR1 and CDR2 (germline): PRHDT, FYEKMQ (reference sequence). Data came from immunoSEQ multiplex PCR; TCRdb stores just in-frame clones and leaves some out. The table has approximately 2,000,000 clones, roughly 95% seen once. On this clone: Its antigen remains unknown. The identical CDR3 is also encoded by other nucleotide sequences in the sample.

Naive CD8 isolation took CD45RO-negative cells positively selected for CCR7 and excluded terminally differentiated effector memory CD45RA+ cells. This chain links TRBV13 with TRBJ2-5; TRBD2 is a possible D gene (5 bases). Sequencing used naive CD8+ T cells from PBMCs. The origin of this receptor is a man between 18 and 35 years old in good health. Some clones in this sample may be carry-over from other donors' samples. The CDR3 bases are TGTGCCAGCAGCTTAGGGGGCGGAGGAGAGACCCAGTACTTC. As protein: CASSLGGGGETQYF.